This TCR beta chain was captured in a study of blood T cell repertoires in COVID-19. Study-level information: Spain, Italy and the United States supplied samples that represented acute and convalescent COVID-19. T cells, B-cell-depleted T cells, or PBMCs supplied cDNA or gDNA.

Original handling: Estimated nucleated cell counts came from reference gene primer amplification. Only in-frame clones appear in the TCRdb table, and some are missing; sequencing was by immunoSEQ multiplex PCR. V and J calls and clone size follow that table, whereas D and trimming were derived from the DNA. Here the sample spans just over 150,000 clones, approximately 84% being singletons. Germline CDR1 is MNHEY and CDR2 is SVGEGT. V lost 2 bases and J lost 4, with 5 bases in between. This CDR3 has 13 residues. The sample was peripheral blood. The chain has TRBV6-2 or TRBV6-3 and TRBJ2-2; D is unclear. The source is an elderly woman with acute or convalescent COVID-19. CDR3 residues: CASSYTITGELFF. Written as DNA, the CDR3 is TGTGCCAGCAGTTACACTATCACCGGGGAGCTGTTTTTT.